This T cell receptor (beta chain) was identified during a study of cytomegalovirus exposure and HLA in healthy donors. Study outcomes and limitations: As was reported, the classifier diagnosed cytomegalovirus status with high specificity and sensitivity. By a later analysis, the bulk of CMV-associated TCR beta chains appeared HLA-restricted. Later, TCR association rates were found to vary by HLA locus, highest for DRB1 and lowest for HLA-C.

60 Vbeta and 13 Jbeta primers were used in PCR. Assay used: immunoSEQ multiplex PCR; TCRdb lists only in-frame clones, some missing. This table holds around 190,000 clones, approximately 86% found once. While unrecorded immune exposures were likely, the donors were nominally healthy when sampled. This clone was observed once. The antigen is unknown. The CDR3 runs 15 residues. Germline lookup yields CDR1 SGHRS and CDR2 YFSETQ. V lost 4 bases, J lost 8 bases, and 21 bases lay in between. This chain uses TRBV5-1 with TRBJ1-2; D unresolved. The TCR was taken from a woman in her 30s in good health and CMV-seronegative. The material sequenced was PBMCs. The CDR3 DNA reads as TGCGCCAGCAGCGATAGCGGGCCCCAAGACGGGGGCTACACCTTC. This encodes CASSDSGPQDGGYTF.